These T cell receptor beta chains were read from a single sample in a study of blood T cell repertoires in COVID-19. Only in-frame clones appear in the TCRdb table, and some are missing; sequencing was by immunoSEQ multiplex PCR. The sample shows about 75,000 clones, 75% to 85% of them seen only once. The sample comprised peripheral blood. All receptors derive from a woman between 45 and 60 years old with acute or convalescent COVID-19. Each CDR3 is given with its conserved first and last residue. D genes are given only for firm matches. Clone size, where shown, is once, few, many, or a class for clones that have expanded.

clone_size d_call j_call v_call cdr3_aa cdr3_nt
NA TRBD1 TRBJ1-1 TRBV2 CASSVTGGYNTEAFF TGTGCCAGCAGTGTGACAGGGGGCTATAACACTGAAGCTTTCTTT
NA TRBD2 TRBJ2-1 TRBV27 CASSYGTSGRAGVRNEQFF TGTGCCAGCAGTTACGGGACTAGCGGGAGGGCAGGGGTTAGGAATGAGCAGTTCTTC
NA NA TRBJ2-3 TRBV5-1 CASSPAGGSSSRDTQYF TGCGCCAGCAGCCCGGCAGGAGGCAGCTCATCAAGAGATACGCAGTATTTT
NA NA TRBJ2-5 TRBV7-9 CASSLATAAFQETQYF TGTGCCAGCAGCTTAGCGACAGCAGCTTTCCAAGAGACCCAGTACTTC
NA NA TRBJ2-5 TRBV5-8 CASSPQVSLQETQYF TGTGCCAGCAGCCCACAGGTCTCCCTACAAGAGACCCAGTACTTC
few NA TRBJ1-2 TRBV19 CASSIFGLAGGYTF TGTGCCAGTAGTATTTTCGGTCTGGCAGGAGGCTACACCTTC
NA TRBD2 TRBJ2-1 TRBV10-3 CAIGYSAGGGNEQFF TGTGCCATCGGTTACTCGGCGGGAGGGGGCAATGAGCAGTTCTTC
few NA TRBJ2-7 TRBV19 CASSIDLGRGAEQYF TGTGCCAGTAGTATAGATCTGGGCAGGGGAGCCGAGCAGTACTTC
NA TRBD2 TRBJ2-1 TRBV4-1 CASSPPTGLGARNEQFF TGCGCCAGCAGCCCCCCAACCGGACTAGGGGCGAGGAATGAGCAGTTCTTC
NA TRBD1 TRBJ2-7 TRBV6-1 CASSEWVWDSSYEQYF TGTGCCAGCAGTGAATGGGTATGGGACAGCTCCTACGAGCAGTACTTC
NA TRBD1 TRBJ2-1 TRBV5-4 CASSSPPGQGMGEQFF TGTGCCAGCAGCTCACCTCCCGGACAGGGAATGGGTGAGCAGTTCTTC
NA NA TRBJ1-3 TRBV5-1 CASSLTTSSGNTIYF TGCGCCAGCAGCTTGACAACCAGCTCTGGAAACACCATATATTTT
NA NA TRBJ2-5 TRBV5-5 CASSQKTQETQYF TGTGCCAGCAGTCAGAAAACCCAAGAGACCCAGTACTTC